This TCR beta chain was documented in a study of naive and memory T cell subsets. Treatment of the sample: skin biopsy from PPD injection site in Mantoux-positive individual. An oligonucleotide containing a UMI was ligated to the 3' end of TCR cDNA. Skin biopsies came from PPD injection sites in Mantoux-positive individuals. Reverse transcription used DNase-treated unsorted total RNA, aiming for roughly 1 to 1000 ng. Trimming pared 2 bases from V and 8 bases from J, leaving 18 bases between. The CDR3 runs to 15 residues. This clonotype appeared a few times. Its target is unknown. Study-wide points: This RNA-based method may be sensitive to activation-related transcript changes.

Amplification of ligated cDNA took four PCR rounds with SP2 and nested alpha and beta constant primers. Reverse transcription of blood and skin TCR RNA was primed at alpha and beta constant regions. In TCRdb, the UMI-ligation and nested PCR reads were re-called with MiXCR into one record per CDR3 protein. The data contain over 11,000 distinct CDR3 sequences, about 5% of them singletons. The receptor was derived from an adult in good health. The sample in question was skin, obtained from a tuberculin skin test site. V and J are TRBV12-3 or TRBV12-4 and TRBJ1-2; no firm D call. CDR3 in DNA: TGTGCCAGCAGTTTATCCGGTTCTGAGGTCTCCGGCTACACCTTC. This translates into CASSLSGSEVSGYTF.